Here is one T cell receptor beta chain with its context. Its antigen remains unidentified. These data originate in a study of T cells after yellow fever vaccination. General observations from the study: Peak timing came faster in the weaker secondary response, day 5 versus 15.

TCRdb itself ran the 5' RACE reads through MiXCR, one entry per CDR3 protein. The sample lists around 500,000 distinct CDR3 sequences; 20% to 25% were seen once. The CDR3 has 14 amino acids. The germline CDR1 and CDR2 sequences are SGHVS and FNYEAQ. The V end lost 4 bases, the J end lost 6 bases, and 16 bases lay between the germline ends. V gene TRBV7-6 combines with J gene TRBJ2-7, with a weak D call TRBD1 (7 bases). This TCR was sampled from a man between 18 and 29 years old who received the YFV17D yellow fever vaccine. The source was PBMCs, collected 20 to 25 days after the first yellow fever vaccination. CDR3 residues: CASSSGGPLREQYF. DNA of the CDR3: TGTGCCAGCAGCTCAGGGGGGCCCTTACGCGAGCAGTACTTC.